The present T cell receptor beta chain was sequenced within a study of Ad26.COV2.S vaccination and SARS-CoV-2 variants. Across the study: Dosing was one shot or two shots 56 days apart. Findings of the study overall: The analyses of TCR breadth and depth may have understated the size of total T cell responses.

Profiling relied on immunoSEQ multiplex PCR, and the TCRdb table lists in-frame clones only, not all of them. The sample consists of around 450,000 clones, 80% to 95% of them appearing once. With regard to this clone: Its target is not known.

Treatment: around 19 received Ad26.COV2.S at low or high dose, single or two shots; about 5 received placebo; per-sample allocation not given. The investigators took samples on day 63 after the first vaccine or placebo injection. An Ad26 vector carrying the Wuhan-strain SARS-CoV-2 spike served as the vaccine. The TCR sequence derives from a person aged 18 to 59 who received the Ad26.COV2.S COVID-19 vaccine or a placebo. The sample consisted of peripheral blood, taken in a trial of Ad26.COV2.S vaccine versus placebo.

The CDR3 protein is CASSLAGAGRNEQFF. The CDR3 nucleotides read TGTGCCAGCTCACTAGCGGGAGCCGGGAGGAATGAGCAGTTCTTC. This rearrangement joins TRBV18 to TRBJ2-1, with 9 bases aligning to TRBD2. V lost 4 bases to trimming and J lost 7 bases; unmatched junction nucleotides: 8. Germline CDR1 is KGHSH and CDR2 is LQKENI. The CDR3 is 15 amino acids.